Each of the 8 T cell receptor beta chains below was sequenced from the same sample in a study of preoperative IRX-2 immunotherapy in early breast cancer. The treatment was: preoperative locoregional IRX-2 cytokine immunotherapy. Profiling relied on immunoSEQ multiplex PCR, and the TCRdb table lists in-frame clones only, not all of them. This table holds over 25,000 clones, roughly four fifths found once. Sequenced material: lymph node tissue, taken after IRX-2 immunotherapy. The source of these receptors is a human donor with breast cancer.

The chain is built from TRBV5-1 and TRBJ1-5; a possible D gene is TRBD1 (6 bases). The CDR3 sequence is 15 residues long. Between the trimmed V and J ends, which lost 4 bases and 6 bases, there was a span of 17 bases. Germline V gives CDR1 SGHRS, CDR2 YFSETQ. The CDR3 reads CASSPDGRQAQPQHF. As DNA, the CDR3 is TGCGCCAGCAGCCCGGACGGTCGACAGGCTCAGCCCCAGCATTTT.

The chain couples TRBV28 to TRBJ2-4; TRBD2 matches 7 bases. The CDR3 runs to 15 residues. The germline gives CDR1 MDHEN, CDR2 SYDVKM. After removal of 2 bases from V and 5 bases from J, the junction contained 6 bases not matched to a gene. The CDR3 region is CASSLAGEGENIQYF. The CDR3 DNA sequence: TGTGCCAGCAGTTTAGCGGGAGAGGGCGAAAACATTCAGTACTTC.

This chain links TRBV29-1 with TRBJ1-1; no firm D call. Trimming took 4 bases from V and 0 from J, leaving 6 bases between them. CDR3 length: 12 amino acids. In germline, CDR1 is SQVTM, CDR2 ANQGSEA. As DNA, the CDR3 is TGCAGCGTTGGCCCCCTGAACACTGAAGCTTTCTTT. This codes for CSVGPLNTEAFF.

V usage is TRBV5-1 and J usage is TRBJ2-6; a possible D gene is TRBD1 (5 bases). The CDR3 runs 17 residues. Germline-derived CDR1 and CDR2 are SGHRS and YFSETQ. V shed 4 bases and J shed 0 bases, with 14 bases lying between them. The CDR3, as DNA: TGCGCCAGCAGCCTTACAGGAACCAACTCTGGGGCCAACGTCCTGACTTTC. It yields the protein CASSLTGTNSGANVLTF.

The chain carries TRBV7-4 and TRBJ2-5, with 12 bases identical to TRBD2. The V gene's germline CDR1 is SGHVT and CDR2 SQSDAQ. The CDR3 spans 15 residues. V trimming: 5 bases; J trimming: 2 bases; junction bases outside the gene matches: 3. CDR3 in DNA: TGTGCCAGCAGCAAAGGGACTAGCGGGCAAGAGACCCAGTACTTC. It translates to CASSKGTSGQETQYF.

V usage is TRBV6-8 and J usage is TRBJ1-5; D is unclear. Germline CDR1 reads MNHGY; CDR2 reads SAAAGT. This CDR3 region has 15 residues. V was pared by 4 bases and J by 2 bases, with 12 bases between. CDR3 sequence (DNA): TGTGCCAGCAGTTCGGACGGTCTTGGCAATCAGCCCCAGCATTTT. Its translation: CASSSDGLGNQPQHF.

This chain links TRBV10-2 with TRBJ2-3, with 13 bases identical to TRBD2. Germline values: CDR1 WSHSY, CDR2 SAAADI. J lost 4 bases, V lost 2 bases, and 6 bases had no gene match. This CDR3 has 17 amino acids. DNA of the CDR3: TGCGCCAGCAGTGAGCCCCGACTAGCGGGAGGCCCAGATACGCAGTATTTT. Its translation: CASSEPRLAGGPDTQYF.

This clone is medium-sized (0.01 to 0.1%). The chain has TRBV11-3 and TRBJ2-3; D is possibly TRBD2 (6 bases). The CDR3 sequence is 14 residues long. CDR1 is SGHNT and CDR2 is YENEEA in the germline V gene. V was shortened by 8 bases and J by 0 bases, with 12 bases between the two germline ends. This chain's CDR3 is CASDGGESTDTQYF. The CDR3 DNA reads TGTGCCAGCGACGGGGGAGAGAGCACAGATACGCAGTATTTT. Supplemented by reference TRBV11-3 and TRBJ2-3, the full variable domain reads EAGVVQSPRYKIIEKKQPVAFWCNPISGHNTLYWYLQNLGQGPELLIRYENEEAVDDSQLPKDRFSAERLKGVDSTLKIQPAELGDSAVYLCASDGGESTDTQYFGPGTRLTVL.